The 20 T cell receptor beta chains in this list originate from one sample, sequenced in a study of T-cell reconstitution after alpha-beta-depleted transplantation in children. Preparation of the TCRbeta library involved a method that used unique molecular identifiers. TCRdb independently ran MiXCR on the PCR reads; one entry per CDR3 protein. The table shows 350,000 to 450,000 distinct CDR3 sequences, with about an eighth occurring only once. This material consisted of PBMCs, taken from the stem cell graft. Receptors originate from a human donor who donated a stem cell graft to a child with Fanconi anemia.

This clonotype occurred a few times. The chain employs TRBV24-1 and TRBJ2-2, with TRBD2 matching over 11 bases. The V and J ends lost 2 bases and 4 bases, in that order; junction bases with no gene match: 2. From germline, CDR1 is KGHDR and CDR2 SFDVKD. The length of the CDR3 is 16 residues. The CDR3 DNA reads TGTGCCACCAGTGATTATAGCGGGGGGGCCACCGGGGAGCTGTTTTTT. Protein product: CATSDYSGGATGELFF.

The rearrangement joins TRBV10-3 to TRBJ1-3; D perhaps matches TRBD1 (6 bases). Germline V gives CDR1 ENHRY, CDR2 SYGVKD. This CDR3 has 17 amino acids. The V end lost 4 bases, the J end lost 4 bases, and 20 bases lay between the germline ends. The CDR3 protein is CAISGGTKEMFGNTIYF. The CDR3 coding sequence is TGTGCCATCAGTGGCGGGACAAAAGAAATGTTCGGAAACACCATATATTTT.

There are a few counts of this clonotype. J is TRBJ2-5 and V is TRBV18, with 12 bases aligning to TRBD1. Germline CDR1 is KGHSH and CDR2 is LQKENI. V lost 3 bases, J lost 4 bases, and 3 bases stayed unmatched. CDR3 length: 15 residues. CDR3 amino acids: CASSPGDRGRETQYF. DNA of the CDR3: TGTGCCAGCTCACCGGGGGACAGGGGGCGAGAGACCCAGTACTTC.

This clonotype has ten or more counts. The V gene is TRBV20-1, the J gene TRBJ1-5; a possible D gene is TRBD1 (5 bases). Germline CDR1 is DFQATT and CDR2 is SNEGSKA (reference sequence). Trimming took 7 bases from V and 3 from J, leaving 13 bases between them. This CDR3 is 13 amino acids long. DNA for the CDR3: TGCAGTGTGGGGGGAATTACCAATCAGCCCCAGCATTTT. Translated, it gives CSVGGITNQPQHF.

For this clonotype: The CDR3 does not end in the conserved phenylalanine or tryptophan, so this is likely a read error. The chain employs TRBV15 and TRBJ1-2, with D uncertain. V was pared by 2 bases and J by 0 bases, with 10 bases between. CDR1 is LNHNV and CDR2 is YYDKDF in the germline V gene (reference sequence). The CDR3 totals 15 residues. CDR3: CATSRPPTANYGYTY. The DNA for the CDR3 is TGTGCCACCAGCAGACCACCAACAGCTAACTATGGCTACACCTAC.

This clonotype turned up a few times. This chain uses TRBV10-3 with TRBJ1-6; D call uncertain. Germline CDR1 is ENHRY and CDR2 is SYGVKD. The CDR3 consists of 10 residues. V was cut by 10 bases and J by 14 bases, with 12 bases left in between. DNA for the CDR3: TGTGCCACCCTATACAGCACCCTCCACTTT. Translating gives CATLYSTLHF.

This clonotype was observed a few times. The V call is TRBV6-2 or TRBV6-3, the J call TRBJ1-1; D is unclear. CDR1 and CDR2 (germline): MNHEY, SVGEGT. Deletions cut 0 bases from V and 7 bases from J, with 12 bases between. The CDR3 spans 14 residues. CDR3 amino acids: CASSYSSLPREAFF. CDR3 bases: TGTGCCAGCAGTTACTCGAGCTTGCCGCGTGAAGCTTTCTTT.

There are many counts of this clonotype. The chain has TRBV5-1 and TRBJ1-1, with D tentatively TRBD1 (5 bases). With 2 bases removed from V and 6 bases from J, the gap between germline ends came to 11 bases. The CDR3 sequence is 13 residues long. Germline loops: CDR1 SGHRS, CDR2 YFSETQ. CDR3 coding DNA: TGCGCCAGCAGCTTCCCCGGGGGATCTGAAGCTTTCTTT. Residues: CASSFPGGSEAFF.

The sample holds a few counts of this clonotype. The rearrangement joins TRBV12-3 or TRBV12-4 to TRBJ2-3; 9 nucleotides agree with TRBD1. This CDR3 spans 14 amino acids. J lost 3 bases, V lost 10 bases, and 8 bases had no gene match. The CDR3 reads CATMDRGRTDTQYF. The DNA of the CDR3 is TGTGCCACTATGGACAGGGGCAGGACAGATACGCAGTATTTT.

This clonotype showed up many times. The chain joins TRBV11-2 to TRBJ1-5; 11 positions agree with TRBD1. Losses at the gene ends were 0 bases for V and 6 bases for J; bases not matched to a gene: 1. The CDR3 is made up of 15 amino acids. Germline CDR1 reads SGHAT; CDR2 reads FQNNGV. The CDR3 spells CASSLDGTGGQPQHF. The CDR3 DNA is TGTGCCAGCAGCTTAGATGGGACAGGGGGTCAGCCCCAGCATTTT.

This clonotype was seen at least ten times. The chain recombines TRBV5-4 with TRBJ1-1; maybe TRBD1 (5 bases). Between the trimmed V and J ends, which lost 4 bases and 3 bases, there was a span of 16 bases. Germline V gene sequence: CDR1 SGHNT, CDR2 YYREEE (reference sequence). CDR3 length equals 15 residues. The CDR3 region has the DNA TGTGCCAGCAGCCCAACGTCGGGGGACTACACTGAAGCTTTCTTT. It yields the protein CASSPTSGDYTEAFF.

This clonotype appeared a few times. The V and J genes are TRBV12-3 or TRBV12-4 and TRBJ2-7; D uncertain. V was cut by 7 bases and J by 3 bases, with 10 bases left in between. The CDR3 covers 12 residues. The CDR3 bases are TGTGCCAGCACCGGTCGCATCTACGAGCAGTACTTC. Translating gives CASTGRIYEQYF.

V and J are TRBV20-1 and TRBJ2-3; D unclear. The V end lost 4 bases, the J end lost 13 bases, and 6 bases lay between the germline ends. This CDR3 is built from 8 residues. Germline lookup yields CDR1 DFQATT and CDR2 SNEGSKA (reference sequence). As DNA, the CDR3 is TGCAGTGCTATAGGAAAGTATTTT. Translating it yields CSAIGKYF.

This clonotype was detected only a few times. The CDR3 DNA sequence: TGTGCCAGCAGTGACAGAGGGCGCCGGGGTACTGAAGCTTTCTTT. The encoded protein is CASSDRGRRGTEAFF. The V call is TRBV12-3 or TRBV12-4, the J call TRBJ1-1; D is possibly TRBD1 (5 bases). Trimming stripped 5 bases from V and 5 bases from J, with 18 bases between. The CDR3 consists of 15 residues.

This clonotype was seen many times. J is TRBJ1-4 and V is TRBV12-3 or TRBV12-4, with a weak D call TRBD1 (5 bases). The V gene lost 5 bases and the J gene lost 7 bases, with 8 bases spanning the gap. The CDR3 runs 12 residues. The CDR3 reads CASSRDGEKLFF. CDR3 DNA: TGTGCCAGCAGTAGGGACGGTGAAAAACTGTTTTTT.

This clonotype was observed a handful of times. The chain carries TRBV7-2 and TRBJ1-5; tentatively, D is TRBD1 (6 bases). V was shortened by 0 bases and J by 7 bases, with 13 bases between the two germline ends. CDR1 SGHTA and CDR2 FQGNSA come from the germline V gene. This CDR3 comprises 15 residues. Here the CDR3 DNA reads TGTGCCAGCAGCTTAGCGGGGGGGCGAGGGCAGCCCCAGCATTTT. Amino acid sequence: CASSLAGGRGQPQHF.

A few counts support this clonotype. V gene TRBV10-2 combines with J gene TRBJ1-1; D gene unclear. Trimming removed 2 bases from V and 4 bases from J, with 5 bases in between. This CDR3 comprises 12 residues. Germline assignment: CDR1 WSHSY and CDR2 SAAADI. The DNA of the CDR3 is TGCGCCAGCAGTGAGGAAAGCACTGAAGCTTTCTTT. Protein: CASSEESTEAFF.

This sequence joins TRBV18 and TRBJ1-1; D is undetermined. V was shortened by 5 bases and J by 6 bases, with 16 bases between the two germline ends. The CDR3 contains 14 residues. Germline assignment: CDR1 KGHSH and CDR2 LQKENI. The CDR3 is CASSSTSGIAEAFF. In DNA form, the CDR3 reads TGTGCCAGCTCATCCACTTCGGGGATAGCTGAAGCTTTCTTT. Together with reference TRBV18 and TRBJ1-1, the CDR3 gives the full variable domain: NAGVMQNPRHLVRRRGQEARLRCSPMKGHSHVYWYRQLPEEGLKFMVYLQKENIIDESGMPKERFSAEFPKEGPSILRIQQVVRGDSAAYFCASSSTSGIAEAFFGQGTRLTVV.

This clonotype has a count of ten or more. The chain links TRBV12-3 or TRBV12-4 to TRBJ1-2; D possibly corresponds to TRBD1 (5 bases). Trimming cost V 1 base and J 6 bases, with 12 bases left between them. CDR3 size: 14 residues. CDR3 loop: CASSLVGAGDGYTF. The CDR3 coding sequence is TGTGCCAGCAGTTTAGTTGGGGCCGGAGATGGCTACACCTTC.

This clonotype was counted between two and nine times. CDR3 coding DNA: TGTGCCAGCAGCCCTCGGATTCGGGGCGAGACTTCACCCCTCCACTTT. It is translated as CASSPRIRGETSPLHF. The chain is built from TRBV7-8 and TRBJ1-6; D might be TRBD1 (5 bases). Trimming pared 5 bases from V and 9 bases from J, leaving 20 bases between. The germline V gene has CDR1 SGHVS and CDR2 FQNEAQ. This CDR3 region has 16 residues.